These 18 T cell receptor beta chains were all obtained from the same sample, sequenced in a study of response to subunit inactivated influenza vaccine. TCRdb fed the RT-PCR reads into MiXCR, producing one record per CDR3 protein. Altogether 500,000 to 600,000 distinct CDR3 sequences are present, 12% to 15% being singletons, with the ten largest covering more than 9.5%. Sequenced material: PBMCs from blood, taken 11 to 12 days after vaccination. These receptors originate from a man aged 45-60 years who received an inactivated influenza vaccine.

This clonotype has more than one count but fewer than ten. The V and J genes are TRBV24-1 and TRBJ2-1, with D possibly matching TRBD2 (6 bases). The CDR3 extends over 16 amino acids. CDR1 KGHDR and CDR2 SFDVKD come from the germline V gene. Trimming removed 2 bases at V and 6 bases at J, with 16 bases between. CDR3 residues: CATSDSGLSSPNEQFF. CDR3 in DNA: TGTGCCACCAGTGATTCGGGACTTAGCTCTCCCAATGAGCAGTTCTTC.

The chain joins TRBV4-3 to TRBJ1-2, with a possible D match to TRBD1 (6 bases). The CDR3 is 13 amino acids. Germline CDR1 and CDR2: LGHNA and YSLEER. V lost 0 bases and J lost 6, with 8 bases in between. CDR3 amino acids: CASSQEQGDGYTF. CDR3 in DNA: TGCGCCAGCAGCCAAGAACAGGGAGATGGCTACACCTTC.

V gene TRBV20-1 combines with J gene TRBJ2-5, with D unresolved. The CDR3 loop spans 12 amino acids. Trimming cost V 3 bases and J 5 bases, with 10 bases left between them. The V gene's germline CDR1 is DFQATT and CDR2 SNEGSKA (reference sequence). The CDR3 DNA reads TGCAGTGCTAGGACTCTGGGGGAGACCCAGTACTTC. Protein product: CSARTLGETQYF.

The chain recombines TRBV11-2 with TRBJ2-7; D may match TRBD1 or TRBD2 (6 bases each). Trimming pared 6 bases from V and 4 bases from J, leaving 16 bases between. The CDR3 consists of 14 residues. Germline V gene data show CDR1 as SGHAT and CDR2 as FQNNGV. The CDR3 DNA reads TGTGCCAGCAGATCCGTGGGGGGCCGGTACGAGCAGTACTTC. Protein sequence: CASRSVGGRYEQYF.

This clonotype was observed a handful of times. The rearrangement uses TRBV28 and TRBJ2-3; a possible D gene is TRBD1 (6 bases). The germline V and J ends were trimmed by 7 bases and 0 bases, with 11 bases remaining between them. CDR1 is MDHEN and CDR2 is SYDVKM in the germline V gene. The CDR3 is 14 amino acids. CDR3 loop: CASISGQSTDTQYF. CDR3 nucleotides: TGTGCCAGCATCTCGGGACAAAGCACAGATACGCAGTATTTT.

The CDR3 spells CASSQDGSGLNSPLHF. The CDR3 coding sequence is TGCGCCAGCAGCCAAGATGGGTCAGGGCTAAATTCACCCCTCCACTTT. V gene TRBV4-3 combines with J gene TRBJ1-6, with D perhaps matching TRBD1 (5 bases). The CDR3 has 16 amino acids. Between the trimmed V and J ends, which lost 0 bases and 7 bases, there was a span of 13 bases. The germline gives CDR1 LGHNA, CDR2 YSLEER.

This clonotype was recorded a few times. V is TRBV6-5 and J is TRBJ1-5, with TRBD1 matching over 11 bases. Germline CDR1 is MNHEY and CDR2 is SVGAGI. Trimming at V came to 4 bases and at J to 1 base, leaving 3 bases not matched to a gene. The CDR3 is 16 residues long. CDR3 loop: CASSWGQGVSNQPQHF. The CDR3 region has the DNA TGTGCCAGCAGTTGGGGACAGGGGGTCAGCAATCAGCCCCAGCATTTT.

This clonotype was observed a handful of times. The rearrangement joins TRBV7-9 to TRBJ2-1, with 8 bases matching TRBD1. Trimming removed 1 base from V and 7 bases from J; junction bases left unmatched: 9. Germline CDR1 reads SEHNR; CDR2 reads FQNEAQ (reference sequence). There are 16 residues in the CDR3. CDR3 protein: CASSLDIGQGLNEQFF. For the CDR3, the DNA is TGTGCCAGCAGCTTAGATATCGGACAGGGCCTTAATGAGCAGTTCTTC.

This clonotype has a handful of counts. The chain uses TRBV20-1 and TRBJ2-1; 10 bases are a match to TRBD2. The CDR3 has 16 residues. Per germline, CDR1 DFQATT and CDR2 SNEGSKA (reference sequence). V was clipped by 1 base and J by 4 bases; unmatched bases: 7. CDR3 DNA: TGCAGTGCTAGAGGCCAAACTAGCGGGGCTTACAATGAGCAGTTCTTC. Its protein is CSARGQTSGAYNEQFF.

In this sample, this clonotype turned up many times. The V call is TRBV5-1, the J call TRBJ2-1, with a possible D match to TRBD1 (6 bases). Trimming stripped 0 bases from V and 4 bases from J, with 11 bases between. CDR3 length equals 15 residues. The germline V gene encodes CDR1 SGHRS and CDR2 YFSETQ. DNA of the CDR3: TGCGCCAGCAGCTTGGATTTGGGGGCGTACAATGAGCAGTTCTTC. Translating it yields CASSLDLGAYNEQFF.

This clonotype was counted ten times or more. The chain has TRBV4-1 and TRBJ2-1, with TRBD2 identical over 7 bases. The germline V gene encodes CDR1 MGHRA and CDR2 YSYEKL. CDR3 size: 15 residues. J gave up 3 bases and V 3 bases, and 5 bases lay outside the gene matches. The CDR3: CASSQTGGNYNEQFF. The CDR3, as DNA: TGCGCCAGCAGCCAGACGGGAGGTAACTACAATGAGCAGTTCTTC.

The count of this clonotype is one. The CDR3 loop reads CASSQERISGNTIYF. For the CDR3, the DNA is TGTGCCAGCAGCCAAGAGCGGATCTCTGGAAACACCATATATTTT. The chain employs TRBV3-1 and TRBJ1-3; no clear D. V was trimmed by 0 bases and J by 0 bases, leaving 6 bases between them. The CDR3 runs to 15 residues. The germline V gene has CDR1 LGHDT and CDR2 YNNKEL (reference sequence).

The rearrangement joins TRBV3-1 to TRBJ2-5, with TRBD2 matching over 13 bases. V shed 3 bases, J shed 0 bases, and the junction held 4 bases outside the gene matches. The germline gives CDR1 LGHDT, CDR2 YNNKEL (reference sequence). This CDR3 contains 17 residues. DNA of the CDR3: TGTGCCAGCAGCCACCGAGGACTAGCGGGGGACCAAGAGACCCAGTACTTC. This encodes CASSHRGLAGDQETQYF.

V is TRBV19 and J is TRBJ2-3; TRBD2 matches 9 bases. The germline CDR1 and CDR2 sequences are LNHDA and SQIVND (reference sequence). Losses at the gene ends were 3 bases for V and 1 base for J; bases not matched to a gene: 5. This CDR3 comprises 16 residues. The CDR3 region is CASSILPSGGTDTQYF. DNA for the CDR3: TGTGCCAGTAGTATTCTCCCTAGCGGGGGCACAGATACGCAGTATTTT. Full variable domain (remainder filled in from reference TRBV19 and TRBJ2-3): DGGITQSPKYLFRKEGQNVTLSCEQNLNHDAMYWYRQDPGQGLRLIYYSQIVNDFQKGDIAEGYSVSREKKESFPLTVTSAQKNPTAFYLCASSILPSGGTDTQYFGPGTRLTVL.

V and J are TRBV19 and TRBJ2-1; TRBD2 aligns across 10 bases. CDR3 length: 15 amino acids. The J segment lost 9 bases and the V segment lost 5 bases, leaving 10 bases of the junction unmatched. The V gene's germline CDR1 is LNHDA and CDR2 SQIVND (reference sequence). For the CDR3, the DNA is TGTGCCAGTAGTCGGCTAGCGGGGGCCAGAGGTGAGCAGTTCTTC. Translated, it gives CASSRLAGARGEQFF.

This clonotype came up a few times. V gene TRBV5-5 combines with J gene TRBJ2-5, with D perhaps matching TRBD1 or TRBD2 (6 bases each). In germline, CDR1 is SGHKS, CDR2 YYEKEE (reference sequence). This CDR3 spans 15 amino acids. Trimming took 0 bases from V and 5 from J, leaving 14 bases between them. This CDR3 is CASSLEGVRGETQYF. CDR3 bases: TGTGCCAGCAGCTTGGAGGGGGTTCGGGGGGAGACCCAGTACTTC.

V and J are TRBV3-1 and TRBJ2-7; TRBD2 aligns across 7 bases. The germline V gene encodes CDR1 LGHDT and CDR2 YNNKEL (reference sequence). J lost 6 bases, V lost 3 bases, and 8 bases had no gene match. The CDR3 covers 14 residues. The CDR3: CASSQVGGPGEQYF. CDR3 DNA: TGTGCCAGCAGCCAGGTGGGAGGGCCTGGCGAGCAGTACTTC.

This clonotype was counted only a few times. The genes are TRBV12-3 or TRBV12-4 and TRBJ1-3, with D perhaps matching TRBD1 (5 bases). V was cut by 5 bases and J by 0 bases, with 17 bases left in between. The CDR3 consists of 17 residues. CDR3 sequence reads: CASSTPGRQLSGNTIYF. In DNA form, the CDR3 reads TGTGCCAGCAGTACTCCGGGACGGCAGCTCTCTGGAAACACCATATATTTT.